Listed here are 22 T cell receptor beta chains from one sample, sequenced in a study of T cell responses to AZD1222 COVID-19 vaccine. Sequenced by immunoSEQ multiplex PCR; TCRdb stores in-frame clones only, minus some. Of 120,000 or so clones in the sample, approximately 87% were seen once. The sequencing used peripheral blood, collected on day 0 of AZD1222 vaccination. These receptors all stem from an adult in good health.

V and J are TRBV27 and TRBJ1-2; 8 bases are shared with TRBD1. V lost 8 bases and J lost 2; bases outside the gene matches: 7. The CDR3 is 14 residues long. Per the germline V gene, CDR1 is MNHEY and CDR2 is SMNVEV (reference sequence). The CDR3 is CASGLDRGNYGYTF. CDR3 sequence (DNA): TGTGCCAGCGGGTTAGACAGGGGAAACTATGGCTACACCTTC.

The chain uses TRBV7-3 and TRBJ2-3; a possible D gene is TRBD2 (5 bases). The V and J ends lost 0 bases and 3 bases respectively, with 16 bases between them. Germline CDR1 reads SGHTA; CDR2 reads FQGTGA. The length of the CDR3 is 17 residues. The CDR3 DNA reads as TGTGCCAGCAGCTTAACCGGGCCGTGGACTGGAACAGATACGCAGTATTTT. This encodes CASSLTGPWTGTDTQYF. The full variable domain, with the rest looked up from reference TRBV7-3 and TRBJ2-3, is GAGVSQTPSNKVTEKGKYVELRCDPISGHTALYWYRQSLGQGPEFLIYFQGTGAADDSGLPNDRFFAVRPEGSVSTLKIQRTERGDSAVYLCASSLTGPWTGTDTQYFGPGTRLTVL.

This chain's CDR3 is CASSFESSYEQYF. The CDR3 DNA follows: TGCGCCAGCAGCTTTGAGAGCTCCTACGAGCAGTACTTC. The chain combines TRBV5-1 with TRBJ2-7, with no clear D. Trimming left V 2 bases short and J 0 bases short, with 6 bases between. CDR1 and CDR2 from the germline V gene are SGHRS and YFSETQ. The CDR3 extends over 13 amino acids.

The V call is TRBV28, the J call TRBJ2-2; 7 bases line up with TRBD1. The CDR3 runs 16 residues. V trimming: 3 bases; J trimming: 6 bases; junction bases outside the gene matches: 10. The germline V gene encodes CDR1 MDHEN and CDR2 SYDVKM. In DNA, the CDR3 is TGTGCCAGCAGTTTGGGACGAGGGGGCACCGCCGGGGAGCTGTTTTTT. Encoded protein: CASSLGRGGTAGELFF.

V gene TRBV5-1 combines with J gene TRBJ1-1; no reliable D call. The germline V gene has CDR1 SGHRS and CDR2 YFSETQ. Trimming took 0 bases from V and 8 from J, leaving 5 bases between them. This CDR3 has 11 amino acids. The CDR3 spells CASSLDREAFF. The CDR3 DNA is TGCGCCAGCAGCTTGGACAGAGAAGCTTTCTTT.

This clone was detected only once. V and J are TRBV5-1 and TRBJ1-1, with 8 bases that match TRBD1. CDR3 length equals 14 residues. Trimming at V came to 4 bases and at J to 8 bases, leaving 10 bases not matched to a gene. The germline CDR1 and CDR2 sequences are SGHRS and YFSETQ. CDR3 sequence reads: CASSPGQGIGEAFF. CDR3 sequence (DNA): TGCGCCAGCAGCCCCGGACAGGGAATCGGGGAAGCTTTCTTT.

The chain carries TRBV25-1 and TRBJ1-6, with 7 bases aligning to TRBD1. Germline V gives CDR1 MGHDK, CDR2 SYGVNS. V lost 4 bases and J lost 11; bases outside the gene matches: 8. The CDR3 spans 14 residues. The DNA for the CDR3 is TGTGCCAGCAGTGCCCAGACACAGGGGACACCCCTCCACTTT. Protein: CASSAQTQGTPLHF.

CDR3 sequence reads: CASTRTTGNEQYF. The CDR3 nucleotides are TGTGCCAGTACCAGGACTACAGGGAACGAGCAGTACTTC. This rearrangement joins TRBV19 to TRBJ2-7; D is tentatively TRBD1 or TRBD2 (6 bases each). Germline CDR1 and CDR2: LNHDA and SQIVND (reference sequence). The CDR3 totals 13 residues. The V end lost 7 bases, the J end lost 5 bases, and 15 bases lay between the germline ends.

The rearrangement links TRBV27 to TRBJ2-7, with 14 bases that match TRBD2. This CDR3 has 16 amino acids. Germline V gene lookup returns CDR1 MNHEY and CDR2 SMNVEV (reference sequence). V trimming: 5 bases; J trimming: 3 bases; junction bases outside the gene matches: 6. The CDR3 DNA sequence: TGTGCCAGCAGTCTCGGGACTAGCGGGAGAGTCTACGAGCAGTACTTC. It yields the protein CASSLGTSGRVYEQYF.

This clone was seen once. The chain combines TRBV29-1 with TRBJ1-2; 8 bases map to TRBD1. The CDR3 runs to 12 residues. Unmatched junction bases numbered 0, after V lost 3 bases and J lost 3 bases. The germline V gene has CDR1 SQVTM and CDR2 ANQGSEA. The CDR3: CSVETGDYGYTF. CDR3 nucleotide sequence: TGCAGCGTTGAGACAGGGGACTATGGCTACACCTTC.

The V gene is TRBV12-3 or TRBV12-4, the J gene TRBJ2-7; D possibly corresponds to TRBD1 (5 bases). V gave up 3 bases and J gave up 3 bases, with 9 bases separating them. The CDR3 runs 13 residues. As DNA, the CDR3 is TGTGCCAGCAGTTTTCGGACAAACTACGAGCAGTACTTC. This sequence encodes CASSFRTNYEQYF.

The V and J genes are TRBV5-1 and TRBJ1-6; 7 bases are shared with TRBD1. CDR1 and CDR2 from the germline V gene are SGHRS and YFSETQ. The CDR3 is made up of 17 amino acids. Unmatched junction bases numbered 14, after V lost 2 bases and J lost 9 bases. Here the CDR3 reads CASSFGTEISSGSPLHF. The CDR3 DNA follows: TGCGCCAGCAGCTTCGGGACAGAAATCTCATCCGGTTCACCCCTCCACTTT.

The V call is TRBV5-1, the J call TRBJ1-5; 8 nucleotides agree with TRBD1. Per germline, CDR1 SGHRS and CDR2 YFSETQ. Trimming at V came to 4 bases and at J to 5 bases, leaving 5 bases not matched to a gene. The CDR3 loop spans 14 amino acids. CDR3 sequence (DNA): TGCGCCAGCAGCCGGACAGGGTCCGATCAGCCCCAGCATTTT. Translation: CASSRTGSDQPQHF.

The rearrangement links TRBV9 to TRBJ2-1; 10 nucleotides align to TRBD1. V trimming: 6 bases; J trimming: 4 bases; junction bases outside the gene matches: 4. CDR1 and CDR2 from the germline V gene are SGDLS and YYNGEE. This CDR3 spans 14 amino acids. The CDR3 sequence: CASNGGQGYNEQFF. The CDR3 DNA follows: TGTGCCAGCAACGGGGGACAGGGGTACAATGAGCAGTTCTTC.

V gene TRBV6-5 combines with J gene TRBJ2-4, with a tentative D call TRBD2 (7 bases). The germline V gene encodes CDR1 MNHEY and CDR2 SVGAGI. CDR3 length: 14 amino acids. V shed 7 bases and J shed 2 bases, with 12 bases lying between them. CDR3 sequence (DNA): TGTGCCAGCATAGGGGGAGGGTCCAAAAACATTCAGTACTTC. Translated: CASIGGGSKNIQYF.

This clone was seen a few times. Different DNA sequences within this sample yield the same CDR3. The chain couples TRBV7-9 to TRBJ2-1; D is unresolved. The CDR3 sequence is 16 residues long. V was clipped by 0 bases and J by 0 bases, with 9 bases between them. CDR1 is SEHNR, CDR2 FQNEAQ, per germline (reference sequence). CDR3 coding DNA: TGTGCCAGCAGCTTAGCGTTGGCCGGCTCCTACAATGAGCAGTTCTTC. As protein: CASSLALAGSYNEQFF.

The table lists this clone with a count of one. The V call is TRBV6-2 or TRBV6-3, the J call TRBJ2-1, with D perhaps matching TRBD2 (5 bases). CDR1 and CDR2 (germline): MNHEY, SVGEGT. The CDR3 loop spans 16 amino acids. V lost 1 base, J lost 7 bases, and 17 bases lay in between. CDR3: CASSYLGGNYWNEQFF. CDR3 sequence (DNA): TGTGCCAGCAGTTACTTAGGAGGAAACTATTGGAATGAGCAGTTCTTC.

CDR3 sequence reads: CASSELRGGTQYF. DNA of the CDR3: TGCGCCAGCAGTGAACTGCGTGGTGGGACCCAGTACTTC. V is TRBV10-1 and J is TRBJ2-5; D gene unclear. Germline V CDR1 and CDR2: WNHNN, SYGVQD (reference sequence). Trimming stripped 3 bases from V and 7 bases from J, with 12 bases between. This CDR3 has 13 amino acids.

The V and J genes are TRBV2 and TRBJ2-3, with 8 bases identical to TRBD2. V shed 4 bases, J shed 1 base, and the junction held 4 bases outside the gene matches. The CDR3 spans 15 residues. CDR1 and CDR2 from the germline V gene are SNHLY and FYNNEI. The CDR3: CASSVNSGGTDTQYF. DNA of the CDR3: TGTGCCAGCAGTGTAAATAGCGGGGGCACAGATACGCAGTATTTT.

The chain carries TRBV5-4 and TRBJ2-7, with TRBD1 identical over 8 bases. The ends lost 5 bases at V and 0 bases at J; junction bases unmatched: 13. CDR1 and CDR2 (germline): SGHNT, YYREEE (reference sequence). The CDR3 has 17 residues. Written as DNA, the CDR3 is TGTGCCAGCAGTTTCGCTACCGGGACAGGAAGCTCCTACGAGCAGTACTTC. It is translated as CASSFATGTGSSYEQYF.

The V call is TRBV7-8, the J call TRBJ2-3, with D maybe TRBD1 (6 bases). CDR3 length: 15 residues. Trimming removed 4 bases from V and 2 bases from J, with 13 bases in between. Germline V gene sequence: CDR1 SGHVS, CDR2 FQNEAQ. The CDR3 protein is CASSSRQDPTDTQYF. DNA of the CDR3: TGTGCCAGCAGCTCTAGACAGGACCCCACAGATACGCAGTATTTT.

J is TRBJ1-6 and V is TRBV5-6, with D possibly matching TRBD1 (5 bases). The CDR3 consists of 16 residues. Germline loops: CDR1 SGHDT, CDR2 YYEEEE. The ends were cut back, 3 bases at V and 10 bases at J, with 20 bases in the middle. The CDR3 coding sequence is TGTGCCAGCAGCTCCATAACGCGCAGGGTCAACTCACCCCTCCACTTT. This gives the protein CASSSITRRVNSPLHF.